These 24 T cell receptor beta chains originate from one sample sequenced in a study of tumor-infiltrating lymphocytes in primary liver carcinoma. Each 20-30 mg portion of unsorted bulk tissue served as the source for co-extraction of RNA and DNA. The researchers produced TCR beta cDNA from roughly 550 ng total RNA with a constant-region primer. Three nested multiplex PCR rounds, a slightly modified ARM-PCR, produced the libraries for TCR beta. TRBV1-TRBV30 forward and Cbeta reverse primers drove the first two roughly 10-cycle rounds. TCRdb reprocessed the multiplex PCR reads with MiXCR, giving one entry per CDR3 protein. The table includes roughly 86,000 distinct CDR3 sequences, less than 75% detected once. Source material: tumor-adjacent normal liver tissue. Receptor source: a man aged 35-49 years with primary liver carcinoma and hepatitis B virus infection.

Comment on this clonotype: It is likely a read error, because the conserved phenylalanine at the end of the CDR3 is missing. The chain combines TRBV11-2 with TRBJ1-5; D not certain. The germline CDR1 and CDR2 sequences are SGHAT and FQNNGV. V shed 2 bases and J shed 6 bases, with 8 bases lying between them. CDR3 length: 13 amino acids. The CDR3, as DNA: TGTGCCAGCAGCTTAATAGATATTCAGCCCCAGCATCTT. It yields the protein CASSLIDIQPQHL.

The chain recombines TRBV11-2 with TRBJ2-1; 8 positions match TRBD2. This CDR3 comprises 16 residues. The germline V gene has CDR1 SGHAT and CDR2 FQNNGV. V dropped 3 bases and J dropped 15; count of bases not matched to a gene: 19. DNA for the CDR3: TGTGCCAGCAGCTTGGATATCGGACTAGCCATGGGTGTGTTGTTCTTC. This codes for CASSLDIGLAMGVLFF.

This clonotype was seen a few times. This chain uses TRBV5-1 with TRBJ2-2; D unresolved. CDR3 size: 13 residues. Trimming took off 3 bases at V and 5 bases at J, with 8 bases between the two ends. Germline loops: CDR1 SGHRS, CDR2 YFSETQ. CDR3 in DNA: TGCGCCAGCAGCTCGCCCCGGACCGGGGAGCTGTTTTTT. Its translation: CASSSPRTGELFF.

Concerning this clonotype itself: A read error is possible here, since a much larger clone lies one base away. The V call is TRBV7-8, the J call TRBJ2-7; D is unresolved. The V gene's germline CDR1 is SGHVS and CDR2 FQNEAQ. The CDR3 contains 13 residues. V was shortened by 1 base and J by 3 bases, with 7 bases between the two germline ends. The CDR3 coding sequence is TGTGCCAGCAGCTTAGTGTCTAGCTACGAGCAGTACTTC. This translates into CASSLVSSYEQYF.

Of note for this clonotype: The junction does not match germline at one end; this may be a read error. V usage is TRBV12-3 or TRBV12-4 and J usage is TRBJ2-1, with D tentatively TRBD2 (5 bases). The CDR3 runs 14 residues. CDR3 in DNA: TGTGCCAGCAGTGAGCCCGGGTCGGGGAATGAGCAGTTGTTC. Its protein product is CASSEPGSGNEQLF.

This clonotype came up a few times. The chain links TRBV29-1 to TRBJ1-1; 7 positions match TRBD1. CDR1 SQVTM and CDR2 ANQGSEA come from the germline V gene. This CDR3 contains 12 residues. The CDR3: CNAQGGPTEAFF. The DNA of the CDR3 is TGCAACGCCCAAGGGGGCCCCACTGAAGCTTTCTTT.

As for this clonotype: One junction end disagrees with the germline gene, perhaps due to a read error. J is TRBJ2-1 and V is TRBV2, with 9 bases aligning to TRBD2. Germline lookup yields CDR1 SNHLY and CDR2 FYNNEI. The CDR3 runs 12 residues. The DNA of the CDR3 is TGTACCAGTAGCGGGAGAGGCGATGAGCAGCTCTTC. It specifies CTSSGRGDEQLF.

By sample fraction, this clonotype is medium-sized. V is TRBV11-2 and J is TRBJ2-1; 10 positions agree with TRBD2. After removal of 3 bases from V and 3 bases from J, the junction contained 2 bases not matched to a gene. CDR3 length: 15 amino acids. Germline lookup yields CDR1 SGHAT and CDR2 FQNNGV. The chain's CDR3 is CASSLPSGSYNEQFF. In nucleotides, the CDR3 is TGTGCCAGCAGCTTGCCTAGCGGGAGCTACAATGAGCAGTTCTTC. Full variable domain (missing parts from reference TRBV11-2 and TRBJ2-1): EAGVAQSPRYKIIEKRQSVAFWCNPISGHATLYWYQQILGQGPKLLIQFQNNGVVDDSQLPKDRFSAERLKGVDSTLKIQPAKLEDSAVYLCASSLPSGSYNEQFFGPGTRLTVL.

Worth noting for this clonotype: The junction departs from germline at one end; a sequencing error may be responsible. The chain links TRBV29-1 to TRBJ2-3; 9 nucleotides line up with TRBD1. CDR3 length equals 14 residues. Germline CDR1 and CDR2: SQVTM and ANQGSEA. This chain's CDR3 is CSGGNRGLTDTQYF. CDR3 in DNA: TGCAGCGGAGGGAACAGGGGGCTCACAGATACACAGTATTTT.

For this clonotype: This may stem from a read error, because a much larger clone lies one nucleotide away. The gene calls are TRBV6-1 and TRBJ1-5; unclear D gene. Germline V CDR1 and CDR2: MNHNS, SASEGT. The CDR3 runs to 15 residues. CDR3: CASSEYWGSNHPQHF. The CDR3 bases are TGTGCCAGCAGTGAATACTGGGGTAGCAATCATCCCCAGCATTTT.

A few counts support this clonotype. The CDR3 end shows no conserved phenylalanine or tryptophan, and so a read error is likely. This chain uses TRBV11-2 with TRBJ2-5, with TRBD2 matching 7 bases. CDR3 length equals 13 residues. Germline values: CDR1 SGHAT, CDR2 FQNNGV. V lost 9 bases to trimming and J lost 0 bases; unmatched junction nucleotides: 4. DNA of the CDR3: TGTGCCAGTGGGGGGGGAGACCAAGAGACCCAGTACTTA. The encoded protein is CASGGGDQETQYL.

Turning to this clonotype: A much more abundant neighbour one base away suggests this may be a read error. This chain links TRBV6-1 with TRBJ2-7, with D perhaps TRBD2 (6 bases). The V gene lost 6 bases and the J gene lost 7 bases, with 22 bases spanning the gap. The CDR3 is 15 residues long. Germline V gene data show CDR1 as MNHNS and CDR2 as SASEGT. Here the CDR3 reads CASSSVTGRSGEQYF. The CDR3 DNA sequence: TGTGCCAGCAGCTCCGTGACCGGCAGGAGCGGGGAGCAGTACTTC.

The chain combines TRBV5-1 with TRBJ1-1; D not certain. CDR3 length: 14 residues. Germline CDR1 SGHRS, CDR2 YFSETQ. V lost 3 bases to trimming and J lost 1 base, with 10 bases between them. CDR3 region: CASSWWGSNTEAFF. The CDR3 bases are TGCGCCAGCAGCTGGTGGGGTTCGAACACTGAAGCTTTCTTT.

This clonotype was counted only a few times. The V call is TRBV28, the J call TRBJ1-5; D is perhaps TRBD1 (5 bases). Trimming took off 7 bases at V and 5 bases at J, with 18 bases between the two ends. Germline V gives CDR1 MDHEN, CDR2 SYDVKM. CDR3 size: 15 residues. The CDR3 region has the DNA TGTGCCAGCACTCTAGGGGCTTTGATGGATCAGCCCCAGCATTTT. It translates to CASTLGALMDQPQHF. Supplemented by reference TRBV28 and TRBJ1-5, the full variable domain reads DVKVTQSSRYLVKRTGEKVFLECVQDMDHENMFWYRQDPGLGLRLIYFSYDVKMKEKGDIPEGYSVSREKKERFSLILESASTNQTSMYLCASTLGALMDQPQHFGDGTRLSIL.

V is TRBV20-1 and J is TRBJ2-3; the match to TRBD2 covers 12 bases. Trimming removed 6 bases from V and 4 bases from J; junction bases left unmatched: 5. Germline assignment: CDR1 DFQATT and CDR2 SNEGSKA (reference sequence). The CDR3 runs to 14 residues. CDR3 sequence reads: CSAQSSGRADTQYF. In DNA form, the CDR3 reads TGCAGTGCGCAATCTAGCGGGAGGGCAGATACGCAGTATTTT.

As regards this clonotype: Germline and junction disagree at one end, which may indicate a read error. V is TRBV7-8 and J is TRBJ2-2, with D uncertain. The CDR3 sequence is 17 residues long. Germline values: CDR1 SGHVS, CDR2 FQNEAQ. Here the CDR3 DNA reads TGTGCCAGCAGCTTATCATCTGGTTCAGATGACACGGGGGAGCTGTTTTTT. Amino acids: CASSLSSGSDDTGELFF.

Turning to this clonotype: A much larger clone differs from this one at a single base, so this may be a read error. This chain connects TRBV7-8 to TRBJ2-7, with TRBD2 matching 9 bases. The CDR3 runs 15 residues. CDR1 and CDR2 from the germline V gene are SGHVS and FQNEAQ. V lost 1 base to trimming and J lost 6 bases; unmatched junction nucleotides: 7. CDR3 DNA sequence: TGTGCCAGCAGCTTAGACAGGCGGGAGGGGGGCGAGCAGTACTTC. This translates into CASSLDRREGGEQYF.

As to this clonotype: The CDR3 end shows no conserved phenylalanine or tryptophan, and so a read error is likely. V gene TRBV12-5 combines with J gene TRBJ2-1; D is uncertain. The CDR3 is made up of 12 amino acids. Germline V CDR1 and CDR2: LGHNT, FRNRAP. CDR3 coding DNA: TGCGCTAGTGGCACCGGCGGCAATAAGCAGTTCTTA. It specifies CASGTGGNKQFL.

The sample holds many counts of this clonotype. The chain links TRBV5-5 to TRBJ2-3, with D possibly matching TRBD2 (6 bases). The length of the CDR3 is 14 residues. Trimming pared 3 bases from V and 3 bases from J, leaving 11 bases between. Germline V gene data show CDR1 as SGHKS and CDR2 as YYEKEE (reference sequence). This CDR3 reads CASSSSVGTDTQYF. CDR3 DNA sequence: TGTGCCAGCAGCTCTAGCGTTGGGACAGATACGCAGTATTTT.

Ten or more counts support this clonotype. V gene TRBV12-3 or TRBV12-4 combines with J gene TRBJ2-7, with 7 bases lining up with TRBD1. This CDR3 is built from 15 residues. J gave up 0 bases and V 6 bases, and 8 bases lay outside the gene matches. CDR3 loop: CASSLSGGDSYEQYF. The CDR3 DNA sequence: TGTGCCAGCAGCCTATCAGGGGGTGACTCCTACGAGCAGTACTTC.

On this clonotype: At one of its ends the junction is not consistent with the germline gene, which may arise from a read error. This chain connects TRBV25-1 to TRBJ2-5; TRBD2 might be the D (6 bases). The CDR3 is 14 amino acids. Germline V gives CDR1 MGHDK, CDR2 SYGVNS. The CDR3 loop reads CAASRRGGEESQYF. In nucleotides, the CDR3 is TGTGCCGCCTCCCGGCGGGGTGGGGAAGAGTCCCAGTACTTC.

About this clonotype: The junction departs from the called germline gene at one end, perhaps through a read error. The chain links TRBV11-2 to TRBJ2-1; 7 positions agree with TRBD1. The germline V gene has CDR1 SGHAT and CDR2 FQNNGV. This CDR3 comprises 15 residues. The CDR3 bases are TGTGCCGGCAACTCCGAGGGGGCCTCCTACGATGAGCAGTTCTTC. It specifies CAGNSEGASYDEQFF.

Concerning this clonotype: A read error may produce the germline difference seen at one junction end. This chain connects TRBV10-3 to TRBJ1-5, with D hard to call. The CDR3 extends over 14 amino acids. CDR1 and CDR2 from the germline V gene are ENHRY and SYGVKD. The CDR3 DNA is TGTGCCATCAGTGAGTCGTCTAACAATCAGACCCAGCATTTT. This encodes CAISESSNNQTQHF.

The chain carries TRBV7-8 and TRBJ2-2; D is uncertain. CDR1 and CDR2 (germline): SGHVS, FQNEAQ. CDR3 length equals 14 residues. V lost 6 bases and J 9 bases, leaving 17 bases between the germline ends. The CDR3: CASRARFVAWELFF. The CDR3 DNA follows: TGTGCCAGCAGGGCCAGGTTCGTAGCCTGGGAGCTGTTTTTT.